This T cell receptor (beta chain) originates from a study of T cell repertoires in cytomegalovirus infection. Background on the study: CMV infection and matching HLA type were both indicated by public TCR beta signatures.

This clonotype was counted at least ten times. Its target is unknown. TCRdb passed the reads through MiXCR, listing each CDR3 protein once. The sample holds about 300,000 distinct CDR3 sequences, roughly 9.3% seen once. Study results and limitations: It was HLA-C-restricted CMV-specific TCR beta clonotypes that dominated the response ex vivo.

This CDR3 is 14 amino acids long. CDR1 is SGHTA and CDR2 is FQGNSA in the germline V gene. The ends were cut back, 5 bases at V and 12 bases at J, with 17 bases in the middle. The chain has TRBV7-2 and TRBJ2-6, with D hard to call. Sequencing was done on a sample of PBMCs. This clonotype was sampled from a human donor in good health (CMV status not recorded). Some clones in this sample may be carry-over from other donors' samples. The CDR3 nucleotides read TGTGCCAGCAGCCCCTACAGCGTGACCTTCGTCCTGACTTTC. Translated: CASSPYSVTFVLTF.